Each of the 10 T cell receptor beta chains below was sequenced from the same sample in a study of cytomegalovirus exposure and HLA in healthy donors. Primers included in the PCR were 60 Vbeta and 13 Jbeta primers. Clones were read by immunoSEQ multiplex PCR, and TCRdb kept only the in-frame ones, dropping some. Of approximately 72,000 clones listed, over 70% are singletons. The sequencing sample was made of PBMCs. Receptor source: a male donor in good health and CMV-seropositive.

The CDR3 protein is CSVSKPPGPDTEAFF. The CDR3 nucleotides read TGCAGCGTTTCAAAGCCCCCAGGGCCGGACACTGAAGCTTTCTTT. The rearrangement joins TRBV29-1 to TRBJ1-1; D possibly corresponds to TRBD1 (5 bases). The germline CDR1 and CDR2 sequences are SQVTM and ANQGSEA. This CDR3 spans 15 amino acids. The ends were cut back, 5 bases at V and 3 bases at J, with 19 bases in the middle.

The chain is built from TRBV28 and TRBJ1-5, with a weak D call TRBD1 (5 bases). CDR3 length equals 14 residues. The V gene lost 6 bases and the J gene lost 5 bases, with 14 bases spanning the gap. CDR1 MDHEN and CDR2 SYDVKM come from the germline V gene. The CDR3 coding sequence is TGTGCCAGCAGAGCTCCAGGGTTTTATCAGCCCCAGCATTTT. The encoded protein is CASRAPGFYQPQHF. The entire variable domain, with the rest obtained from reference TRBV28 and TRBJ1-5, is as follows: DVKVTQSSRYLVKRTGEKVFLECVQDMDHENMFWYRQDPGLGLRLIYFSYDVKMKEKGDIPEGYSVSREKKERFSLILESASTNQTSMYLCASRAPGFYQPQHFGDGTRLSIL.

This chain uses TRBV2 with TRBJ2-7, with 10 bases identical to TRBD2. With V trimmed by 3 bases and J by 4 bases, 6 bases remained unmatched. This CDR3 has 15 amino acids. CDR1 SNHLY and CDR2 FYNNEI come from the germline V gene. CDR3 region: CASSDLGLAEYEQYF. CDR3 DNA sequence: TGTGCCAGCAGTGATCTCGGACTAGCGGAATACGAGCAGTACTTC.

The chain uses TRBV2 and TRBJ2-3; tentative D call: TRBD2 (7 bases). The ends were cut back, 5 bases at V and 4 bases at J, with 22 bases in the middle. The CDR3 is 17 residues long. Germline CDR1 SNHLY, CDR2 FYNNEI. In DNA form, the CDR3 reads TGTGCCAGCAGTCCCCTTAGGGGGGGGGCCGGGGCAGATACGCAGTATTTT. Translating gives CASSPLRGGAGADTQYF.

This clone was observed a few times. The rearrangement joins TRBV13 to TRBJ2-5, with TRBD1 matching over 9 bases. Germline CDR1 PRHDT, CDR2 FYEKMQ (reference sequence). With V trimmed by 4 bases and J by 3 bases, 6 bases remained unmatched. This CDR3 has 15 residues. In DNA, the CDR3 is TGTGCCAGCAGCTCAACGGGACAGGGAGAAGAGACCCAGTACTTC. Protein product: CASSSTGQGEETQYF.

The chain is built from TRBV4-1 and TRBJ2-1; D is perhaps TRBD2 (6 bases). This CDR3 is 16 amino acids long. V was cut by 9 bases and J by 2 bases, with 20 bases left in between. The germline gives CDR1 MGHRA, CDR2 YSYEKL. The chain's CDR3 is CASREAGTATYNEQFF. The CDR3 DNA reads TGCGCCAGTAGAGAAGCCGGGACTGCGACCTACAATGAGCAGTTCTTC.

The DNA of the CDR3 is TGCAGCGTTCGTAAGGGGGCGAACTCCTACGAGCAGTACTTC. Translating gives CSVRKGANSYEQYF. The rearrangement uses TRBV29-1 and TRBJ2-7, with 7 bases fitting TRBD1. V trimming: 5 bases; J trimming: 0 bases; junction bases outside the gene matches: 7. The CDR3 spans 14 residues. From germline, CDR1 is SQVTM and CDR2 ANQGSEA.

The CDR3 loop is CASSLETGREGNTIYF. As DNA, the CDR3 is TGCGCCAGCAGCTTGGAAACAGGGAGGGAAGGAAACACCATATATTTT. This chain uses TRBV5-1 with TRBJ1-3, with D possibly being TRBD1 (6 bases). Germline V gene lookup returns CDR1 SGHRS and CDR2 YFSETQ. Trimming cost V 0 bases and J 4 bases, with 14 bases left between them. The CDR3 runs 16 residues.

The chain is built from TRBV14 and TRBJ2-7; tentative D call: TRBD2 (5 bases). CDR3 length equals 12 residues. Trimming took 3 bases from V and 2 from J, leaving 5 bases between them. The germline V gene has CDR1 SGHDN and CDR2 FVKESK. CDR3 in amino acids: CASSQRAYEQYF. In nucleotides, the CDR3 is TGTGCCAGCAGCCAGAGGGCCTACGAGCAGTACTTC.

The rearrangement joins TRBV28 to TRBJ2-7; 8 bases align to TRBD1. J was trimmed by 4 bases and V by 3 bases; bases with no gene match: 2. Germline assignment: CDR1 MDHEN and CDR2 SYDVKM. This CDR3 is built from 13 residues. Here the CDR3 DNA reads TGTGCCAGCAGTTTCGACAGGGGTTACGAGCAGTACTTC. Translating it yields CASSFDRGYEQYF.